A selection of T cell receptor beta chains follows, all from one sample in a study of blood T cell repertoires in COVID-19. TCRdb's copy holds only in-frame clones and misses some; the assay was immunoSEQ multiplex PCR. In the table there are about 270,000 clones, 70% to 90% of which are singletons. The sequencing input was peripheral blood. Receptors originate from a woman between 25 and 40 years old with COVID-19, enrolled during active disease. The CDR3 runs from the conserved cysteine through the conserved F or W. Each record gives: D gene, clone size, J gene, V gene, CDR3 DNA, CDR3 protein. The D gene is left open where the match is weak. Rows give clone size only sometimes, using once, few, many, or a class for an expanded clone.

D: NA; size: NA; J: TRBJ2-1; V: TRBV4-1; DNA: TGCGCCAGCAGCCAGCAGACAGTTTCCTACAATGAGCAGTTCTTC; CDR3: CASSQQTVSYNEQFF
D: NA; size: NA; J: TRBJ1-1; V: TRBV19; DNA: TGTGCCAGTAGTAGAATTGAAGGGGTCGCTGAAGCTTTCTTT; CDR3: CASSRIEGVAEAFF
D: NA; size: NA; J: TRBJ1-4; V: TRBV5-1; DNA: TGCGCCAGCAGCCCCGGAGCGGGAGCAACTAATGAAAAACTGTTTTTT; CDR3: CASSPGAGATNEKLFF
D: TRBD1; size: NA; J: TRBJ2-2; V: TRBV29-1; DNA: TGCAGCGTCAGGGGACAGGGGAAGGAGTTCCCCGAGCTGTTTTTT; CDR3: CSVRGQGKEFPELFF
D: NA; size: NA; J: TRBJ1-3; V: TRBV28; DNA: TGTGCCAGCAGTCTCAGACAGGACTTATACTCTGGAAACACCATATATTTT; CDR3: CASSLRQDLYSGNTIYF
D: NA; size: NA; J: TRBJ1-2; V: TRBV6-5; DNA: TGTGCCAGCAGTCGGACCGGGAGGGGCTATGGCTACACCTTC; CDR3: CASSRTGRGYGYTF
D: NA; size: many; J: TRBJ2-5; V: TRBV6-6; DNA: TGTGCCAGCACCGCGGGGGCCCTCGGCGTGGAGACCCAGTACTTC; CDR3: CASTAGALGVETQYF
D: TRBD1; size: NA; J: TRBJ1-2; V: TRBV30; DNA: TGTGCCTGGAGTCCCAGACAGGGTCATTACTATGGCTACACCTTC; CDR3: CAWSPRQGHYYGYTF
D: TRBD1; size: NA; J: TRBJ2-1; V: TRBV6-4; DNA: TGTGCCAGCAGCCGGGACAGGGCAGGTAATGAGCAGTTCTTC; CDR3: CASSRDRAGNEQFF
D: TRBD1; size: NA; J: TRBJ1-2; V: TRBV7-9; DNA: TGTGCCAGCAGCGATCCGGGACAGTCAATCCGGGGCTACACCTTC; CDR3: CASSDPGQSIRGYTF
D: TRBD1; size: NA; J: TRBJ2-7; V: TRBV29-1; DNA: TGCAGCGTTGATAACAGGGGTTCCTACGAGCAGTACTTC; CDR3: CSVDNRGSYEQYF
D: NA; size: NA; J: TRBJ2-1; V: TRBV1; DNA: TGCACCAGCAGCCAACCCCCCTGGGACAGACGCCCGGGGGAGCAGTTCTTC; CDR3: CTSSQPPWDRRPGEQFF
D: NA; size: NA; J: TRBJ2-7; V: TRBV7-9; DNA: TGTGCCAGCAGCTCAAACACCTTTCCTCCAGGGGAGTTTTCCTACGAGCAGTACTTC; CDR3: CASSSNTFPPGEFSYEQYF
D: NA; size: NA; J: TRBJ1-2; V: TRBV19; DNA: TGTGCCACTTCTGACAGTGAATATGGCTACACCTTC; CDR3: CATSDSEYGYTF
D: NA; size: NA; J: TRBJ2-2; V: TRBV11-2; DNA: TGTGCCAGCAGCTTAGTTGGGACTACCGGGGAGCTGTTTTTT; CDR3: CASSLVGTTGELFF
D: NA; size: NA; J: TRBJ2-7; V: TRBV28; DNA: TGTGCCAGCAGCCTCAGCCTGGGCCTCTCCTACGAGCAGTACTTC; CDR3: CASSLSLGLSYEQYF
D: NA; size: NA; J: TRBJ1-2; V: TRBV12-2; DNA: TGTGCAAGTCGCTTAGACCTTTTGACTACTAACTATGGCTACACCTTC; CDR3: CASRLDLLTTNYGYTF
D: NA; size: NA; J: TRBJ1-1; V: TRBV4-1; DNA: TGCGCCAGCAGCCTCCTGGAGGGCTACACTGAAGCTTTCTTT; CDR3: CASSLLEGYTEAFF
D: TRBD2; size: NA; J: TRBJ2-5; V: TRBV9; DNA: TGTGCCAGCAGCCCTTCAACCCAGCGGGGGGGAGCCGGTGGGACCCAGTACTTC; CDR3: CASSPSTQRGGAGGTQYF
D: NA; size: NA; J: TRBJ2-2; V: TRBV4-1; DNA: TGCGCCAGCAGCCAAGTGAGGGACTTCCTCGGGGAGCTGTTTTTT; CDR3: CASSQVRDFLGELFF
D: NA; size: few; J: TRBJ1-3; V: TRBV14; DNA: TGTGCCAGCAGCCAAGTTCCGACTGGCTCTGGAAACACCATATATTTT; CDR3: CASSQVPTGSGNTIYF
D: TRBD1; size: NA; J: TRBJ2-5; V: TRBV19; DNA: TGTGCCAGTAGTATGGGACAGGGGGCTGGAGAGACCCAGTACTTC; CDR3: CASSMGQGAGETQYF
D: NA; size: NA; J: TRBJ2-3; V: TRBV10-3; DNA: TGTGCCATCAAAGGGGAAGTGGCAGATACGCAGTATTTT; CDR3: CAIKGEVADTQYF
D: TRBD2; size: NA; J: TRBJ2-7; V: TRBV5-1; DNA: TGCGCCAGCAGCTCTAAGCGGGGACCCTCCTACGAGCAGTACTTC; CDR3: CASSSKRGPSYEQYF
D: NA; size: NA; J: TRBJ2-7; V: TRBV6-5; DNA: TGTGCCAGCAGTTCAGGGACAAACTCCTACGAGCAGTACTTC; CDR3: CASSSGTNSYEQYF
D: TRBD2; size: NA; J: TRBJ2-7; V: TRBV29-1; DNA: TGCAGCGTTGAAGATCTGGGGGCCGAAGGACTAGCGGGGCCCTACGAGCAGTACTTC; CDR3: CSVEDLGAEGLAGPYEQYF
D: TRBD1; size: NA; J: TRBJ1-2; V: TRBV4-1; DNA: TGCGCCAGCAGCCAACAGGGGGCAGGTAGCTATGGCTACACCTTC; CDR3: CASSQQGAGSYGYTF
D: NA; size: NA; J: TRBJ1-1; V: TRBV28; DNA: TGTGCCAGCAGTTTAGTAGATTACACTGAAGCTTTCTTT; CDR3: CASSLVDYTEAFF
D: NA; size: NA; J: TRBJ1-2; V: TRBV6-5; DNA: TGTGCCAGCAGTTACACAACTCAGGGGTCCGCCTGGGGCTACACCTTC; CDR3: CASSYTTQGSAWGYTF
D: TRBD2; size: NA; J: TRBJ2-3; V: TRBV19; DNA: TGTGCCAGTAGTATAGTGGGACTAATCACAGATACGCAGTATTTT; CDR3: CASSIVGLITDTQYF
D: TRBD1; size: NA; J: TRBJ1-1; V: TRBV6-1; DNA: TGTGCCAGCAGCGAAGGGGGCGCAGCAAAGAACACTGAAGCTTTCTTT; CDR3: CASSEGGAAKNTEAFF
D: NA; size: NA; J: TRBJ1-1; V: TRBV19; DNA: TGTGCCAGTGGGGCCGCTTTAGTCGCTGAAGCTTTCTTT; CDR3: CASGAALVAEAFF
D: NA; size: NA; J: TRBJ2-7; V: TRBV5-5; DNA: TGTGCCAGCAGCTTGGGTGGGGCGGTGGTGCCTTACGAGCAGTACTTC; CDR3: CASSLGGAVVPYEQYF
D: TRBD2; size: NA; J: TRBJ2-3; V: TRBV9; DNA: TGTGCCAGCAGCGCCCTGGCGGGGGGGGATACGCAGTATTTT; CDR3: CASSALAGGDTQYF
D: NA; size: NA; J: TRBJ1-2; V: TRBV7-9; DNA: TGTGCCAGCAGCTTAGCGAGAGGCTACACCTTC; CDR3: CASSLARGYTF
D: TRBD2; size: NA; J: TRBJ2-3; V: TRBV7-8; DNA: TGTGCCAGCAGCTTAGATGCTCCTACTAGCGGGGGGGCAGGAGATACGCAGTATTTT; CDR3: CASSLDAPTSGGAGDTQYF
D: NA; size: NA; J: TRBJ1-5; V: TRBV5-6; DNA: TGTGCCAGCAGCCGATCCGGGAGATTTAGAAGCAATCAGCCCCAGCATTTT; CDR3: CASSRSGRFRSNQPQHF
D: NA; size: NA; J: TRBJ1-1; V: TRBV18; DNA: TGTGCCAGCTCACTTGCGGGTTACACTGAAGCTTTCTTT; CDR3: CASSLAGYTEAFF
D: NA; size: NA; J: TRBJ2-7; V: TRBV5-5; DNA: TGTGCCAGCAGCCTTAGTTACAGGGACTACGAGCAGTACTTC; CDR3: CASSLSYRDYEQYF
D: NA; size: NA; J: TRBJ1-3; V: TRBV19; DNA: TGTGCCAGCGAATGGGGGCACTCTGGAAACACCATATATTTT; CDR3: CASEWGHSGNTIYF
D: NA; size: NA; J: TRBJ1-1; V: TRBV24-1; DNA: TGTGCCACCACGGACAGCCTCTACACTGAAGCTTTCTTT; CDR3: CATTDSLYTEAFF
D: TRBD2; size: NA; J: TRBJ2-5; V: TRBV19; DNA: TGTGCCAGTAGTATGACTAGCGGATCCCCGAGGGAGACCCAGTACTTC; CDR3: CASSMTSGSPRETQYF
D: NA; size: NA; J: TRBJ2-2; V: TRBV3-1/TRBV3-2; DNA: TGTGCCAGCAGCCAGGCTAGTGGGAACACCGGGGAGCTGTTTTTT; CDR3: CASSQASGNTGELFF
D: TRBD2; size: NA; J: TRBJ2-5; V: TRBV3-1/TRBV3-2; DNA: TGTGCCAGCAGCCAAGAATCAGGGACTAGGCGTTTCGAAGAGACCCAGTACTTC; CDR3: CASSQESGTRRFEETQYF
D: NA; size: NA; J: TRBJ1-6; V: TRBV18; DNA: TGTGCCAGCTCACCGGAGCTCTCCTATAATTCACCCCTCCACTTT; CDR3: CASSPELSYNSPLHF
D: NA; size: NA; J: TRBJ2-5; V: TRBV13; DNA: TGTGCCAGCAGCTTAGCCACATCCGGGAACGGGGAGGAGACCCAGTACTTC; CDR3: CASSLATSGNGEETQYF
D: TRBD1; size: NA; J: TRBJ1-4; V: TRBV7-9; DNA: TGTGCCAGCAGCCCTACAGGGGATGAAAAACTGTTTTTT; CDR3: CASSPTGDEKLFF
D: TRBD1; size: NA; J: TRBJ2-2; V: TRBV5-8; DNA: TGTGCCAGCAGGCGACAGGGAACCGGGGAGCTGTTTTTT; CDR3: CASRRQGTGELFF
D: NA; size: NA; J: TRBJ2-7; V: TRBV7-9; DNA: TGTGCCAGCAGTTACGCCTCGGGCGAGCAGTACTTC; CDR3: CASSYASGEQYF
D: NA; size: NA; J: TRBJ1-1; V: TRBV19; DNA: TGTGCCAGTAGTTCAGTCCCAGACTATAACACTGAAGCTTTCTTT; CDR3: CASSSVPDYNTEAFF
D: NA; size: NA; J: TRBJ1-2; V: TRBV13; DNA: TGTGCCAGCAGCCCCCGGGGGGCCCTCTATGGCTACACCTTC; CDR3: CASSPRGALYGYTF